This T cell receptor beta chain was found in a study of CD8 T cells in ankylosing spondylitis (dated by TCRdb to between 2016 and 2019). Regarding the study in general: The study set out to find disease-linked TCR variants by profiling T cell receptor beta repertoires in ankylosing spondylitis patients and healthy donors. Peripheral blood was sampled, and synovial fluid was also collected from ankylosing spondylitis patients. The full study cohort was made up of 20 to 25 ankylosing spondylitis patients and roughly 100 healthy donors. The full study reports these points: A TCR beta motif made up of several highly homologous amino acid variants appeared to be characteristic of blood from ankylosing spondylitis patients. Some of the motif variants had been reported before in the synovial fluid and blood of reactive arthritis patients, a finding that suggests common disease-initiation mechanisms. A CD8+ phenotype was shown by the disease-linked clones, which were found at relatively low frequencies in peripheral blood. The disease-linked clones were reported as significantly enriched in matched synovial fluid samples from ankylosing spondylitis patients.

Sequencing relied on an Illumina HiSeq 2500. Quantitative 5'-RACE with molecular barcodes was the method used to prepare the TCR beta libraries. Under the source paper's analysis protocol: A new computational method based on a probabilistic model of VDJ rearrangement was used to identify disease-linked TCR variants. Clones were called with MiXCR by TCRdb after fastp trimmed the public reads at Q25, and only in-frame beta chains were retained. When rows share a CDR3 protein, they turn into one entry using the most common DNA and genes. It is TCRdb's table, rather than the study itself, that gives the V and J calls and clone size. The sample table holds some 800,000 distinct CDR3 sequences, of which about 10% were seen once. The ten top clones hold roughly 0.51% of the sample. This clonotype occurred many times. Its cognate antigen has yet to be identified. Per-base qualities were not stored, and no clone one base away is much larger.

The source material was blood, either unsorted or a sorted T cell fraction (not recorded which). This clonotype was obtained from a male donor with ankylosing spondylitis.

The CDR3 corresponds to CASSFSGTLAGNTIYF. The sequenced DNA is TGTGCCAGCAGTTTTTCCGGGACTTTGGCTGGAAACACCATATATTTT. This sequence uses TRBV28 and TRBJ1-3; TRBD1 might be the D gene, on 5 matching bases. The V and J ends are trimmed by 3 bases and 2 bases, leaving 14 bases between them. According to the germline V gene, CDR1 reads MDHEN and CDR2 reads SYDVKM. The CDR3 covers 16 residues, taking in both the cysteine and the phenylalanine. The read is trimmed to its CDR3 DNA, 48 bases read in frame from base 1.